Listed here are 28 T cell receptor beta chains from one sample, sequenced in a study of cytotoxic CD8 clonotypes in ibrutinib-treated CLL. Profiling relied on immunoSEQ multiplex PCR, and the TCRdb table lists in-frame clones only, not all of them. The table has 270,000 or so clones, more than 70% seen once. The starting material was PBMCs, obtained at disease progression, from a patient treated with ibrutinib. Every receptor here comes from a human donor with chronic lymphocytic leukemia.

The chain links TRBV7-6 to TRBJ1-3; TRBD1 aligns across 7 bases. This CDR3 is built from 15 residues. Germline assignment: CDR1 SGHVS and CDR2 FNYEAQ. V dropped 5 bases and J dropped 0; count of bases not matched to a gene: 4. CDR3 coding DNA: TGTGCCAGCAGCCGGGGACAGCGCTCTGGAAACACCATATATTTT. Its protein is CASSRGQRSGNTIYF.

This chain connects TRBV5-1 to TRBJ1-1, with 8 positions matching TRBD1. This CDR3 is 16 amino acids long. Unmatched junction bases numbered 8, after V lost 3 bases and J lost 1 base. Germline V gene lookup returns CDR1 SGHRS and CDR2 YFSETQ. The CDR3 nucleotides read TGCGCCAGCAGCTCCCGGACAGGGCCCCGGAACACTGAAGCTTTCTTT. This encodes CASSSRTGPRNTEAFF.

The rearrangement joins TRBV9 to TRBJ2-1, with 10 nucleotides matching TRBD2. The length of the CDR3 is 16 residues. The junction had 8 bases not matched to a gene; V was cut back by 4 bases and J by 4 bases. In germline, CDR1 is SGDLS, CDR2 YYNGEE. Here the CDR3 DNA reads TGTGCCAGCAGCCCGGCCTTAGCGGGGGGTTACAATGAGCAGTTCTTC. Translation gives CASSPALAGGYNEQFF.

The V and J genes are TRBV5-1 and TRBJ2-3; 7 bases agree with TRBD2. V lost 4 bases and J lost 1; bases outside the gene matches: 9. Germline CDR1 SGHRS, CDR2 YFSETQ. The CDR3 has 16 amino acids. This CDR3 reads CASSVGGLGGTDTQYF. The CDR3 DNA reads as TGCGCCAGCAGCGTGGGCGGACTAGGGGGCACAGATACGCAGTATTTT.

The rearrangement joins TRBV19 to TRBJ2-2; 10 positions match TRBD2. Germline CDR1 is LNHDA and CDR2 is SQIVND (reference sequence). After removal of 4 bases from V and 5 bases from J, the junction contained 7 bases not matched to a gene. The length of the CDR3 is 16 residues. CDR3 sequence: CASSTDSGRSTGELFF. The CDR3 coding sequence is TGTGCCAGTAGTACCGATAGCGGGAGGTCGACCGGGGAGCTGTTTTTT.

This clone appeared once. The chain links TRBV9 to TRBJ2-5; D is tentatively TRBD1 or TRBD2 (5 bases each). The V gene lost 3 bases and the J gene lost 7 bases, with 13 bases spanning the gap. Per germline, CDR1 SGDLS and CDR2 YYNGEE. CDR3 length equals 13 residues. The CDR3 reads CASSDRDPRTQYF. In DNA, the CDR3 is TGTGCCAGCAGCGACCGGGACCCTCGGACCCAGTACTTC.

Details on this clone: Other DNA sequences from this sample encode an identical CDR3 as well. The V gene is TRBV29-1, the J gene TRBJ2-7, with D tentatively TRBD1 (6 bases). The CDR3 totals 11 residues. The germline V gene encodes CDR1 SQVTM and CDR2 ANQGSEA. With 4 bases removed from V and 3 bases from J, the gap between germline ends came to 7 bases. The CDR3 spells CSVGGGYEQYF. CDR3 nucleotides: TGCAGCGTTGGAGGGGGCTACGAGCAGTACTTC.

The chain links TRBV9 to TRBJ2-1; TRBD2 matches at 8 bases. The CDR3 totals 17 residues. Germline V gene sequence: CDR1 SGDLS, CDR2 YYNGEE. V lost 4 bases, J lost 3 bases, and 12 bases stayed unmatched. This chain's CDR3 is CASSTPSPGLVYNEQFF. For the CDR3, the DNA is TGTGCCAGCAGCACCCCTAGCCCGGGACTAGTCTACAATGAGCAGTTCTTC.

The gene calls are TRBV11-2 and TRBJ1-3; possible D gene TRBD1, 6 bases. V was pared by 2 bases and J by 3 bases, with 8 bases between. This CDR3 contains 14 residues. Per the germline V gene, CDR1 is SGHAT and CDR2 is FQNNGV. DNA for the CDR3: TGTGCCAGCAGCTTATGGGGGCTTGGAAACACCATATATTTT. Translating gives CASSLWGLGNTIYF.

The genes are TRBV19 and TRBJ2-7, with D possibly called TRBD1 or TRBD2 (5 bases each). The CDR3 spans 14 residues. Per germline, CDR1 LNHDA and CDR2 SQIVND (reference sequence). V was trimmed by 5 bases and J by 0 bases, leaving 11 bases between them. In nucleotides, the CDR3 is TGTGCCAGTAGTTGGGACGTCTTCTCCTACGAGCAGTACTTC. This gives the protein CASSWDVFSYEQYF.

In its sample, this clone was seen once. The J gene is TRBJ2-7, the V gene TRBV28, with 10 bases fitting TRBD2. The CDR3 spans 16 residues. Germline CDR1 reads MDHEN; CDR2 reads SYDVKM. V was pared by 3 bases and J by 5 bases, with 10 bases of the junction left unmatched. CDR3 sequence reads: CASSFRIKREGNEQYF. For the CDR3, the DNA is TGTGCCAGCAGTTTTAGAATCAAGCGGGAGGGAAACGAGCAGTACTTC.

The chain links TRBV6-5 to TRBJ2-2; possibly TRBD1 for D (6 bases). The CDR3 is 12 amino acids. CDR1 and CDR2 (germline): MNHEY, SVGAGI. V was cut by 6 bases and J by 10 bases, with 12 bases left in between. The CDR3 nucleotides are TGTGCCAGCAGCCTCCCGGGACAGGAGCTGTTTTTT. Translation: CASSLPGQELFF.

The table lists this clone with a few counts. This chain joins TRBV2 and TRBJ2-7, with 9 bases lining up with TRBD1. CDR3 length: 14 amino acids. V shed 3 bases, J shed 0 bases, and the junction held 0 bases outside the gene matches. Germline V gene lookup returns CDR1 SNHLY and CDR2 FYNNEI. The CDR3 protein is CASSEDRGSYEQYF. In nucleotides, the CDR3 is TGTGCCAGCAGTGAGGACAGGGGCTCCTACGAGCAGTACTTC. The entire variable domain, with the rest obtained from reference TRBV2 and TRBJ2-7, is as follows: EPEVTQTPSHQVTQMGQEVILRCVPISNHLYFYWYRQILGQKVEFLVSFYNNEISEKSEIFDDQFSVERPDGSNFTLKIRSTKLEDSAMYFCASSEDRGSYEQYFGPGTRLTVT.

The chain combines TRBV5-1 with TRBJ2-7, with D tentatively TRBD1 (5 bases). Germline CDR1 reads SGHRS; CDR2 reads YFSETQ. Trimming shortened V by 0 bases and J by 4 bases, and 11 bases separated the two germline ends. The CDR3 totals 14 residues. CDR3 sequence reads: CASSLDNRLYEQYF. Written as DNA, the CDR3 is TGCGCCAGCAGCTTGGATAACAGGTTATACGAGCAGTACTTC.

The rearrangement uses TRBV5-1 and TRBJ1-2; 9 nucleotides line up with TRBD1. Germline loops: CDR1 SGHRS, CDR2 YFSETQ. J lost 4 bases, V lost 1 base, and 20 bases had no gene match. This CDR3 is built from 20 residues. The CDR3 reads CASSLFSGTGFDSDLYGYTF. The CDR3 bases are TGCGCCAGCAGCTTGTTTTCGGGGACAGGGTTTGATTCCGACCTCTATGGCTACACCTTC. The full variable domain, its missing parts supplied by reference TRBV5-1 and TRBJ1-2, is KAGVTQTPRYLIKTRGQQVTLSCSPISGHRSVSWYQQTPGQGLQFLFEYFSETQRNKGNFPGRFSGRQFSNSRSEMNVSTLELGDSALYLCASSLFSGTGFDSDLYGYTFGSGTRLTVV.

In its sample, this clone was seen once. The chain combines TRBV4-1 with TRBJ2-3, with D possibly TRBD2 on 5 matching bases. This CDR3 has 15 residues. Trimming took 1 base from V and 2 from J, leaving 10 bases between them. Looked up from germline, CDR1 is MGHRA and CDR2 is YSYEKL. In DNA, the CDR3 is TGCGCCAGCAGCCAAGCAAAGCGGCTCACAGATACGCAGTATTTT. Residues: CASSQAKRLTDTQYF.

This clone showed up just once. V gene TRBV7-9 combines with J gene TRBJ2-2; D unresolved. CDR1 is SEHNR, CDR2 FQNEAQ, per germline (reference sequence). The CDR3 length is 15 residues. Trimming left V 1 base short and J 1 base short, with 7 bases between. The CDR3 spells CASSLEVRNTGELFF. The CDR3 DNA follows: TGTGCCAGCAGCTTAGAGGTCAGGAACACCGGGGAGCTGTTTTTT.

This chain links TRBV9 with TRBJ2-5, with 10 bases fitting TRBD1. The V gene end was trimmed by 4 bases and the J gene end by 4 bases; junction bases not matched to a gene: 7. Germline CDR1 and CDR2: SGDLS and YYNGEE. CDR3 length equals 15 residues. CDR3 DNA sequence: TGTGCCAGCAGCATATCGACAGGGGGCGGAGAGACCCAGTACTTC. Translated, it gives CASSISTGGGETQYF.

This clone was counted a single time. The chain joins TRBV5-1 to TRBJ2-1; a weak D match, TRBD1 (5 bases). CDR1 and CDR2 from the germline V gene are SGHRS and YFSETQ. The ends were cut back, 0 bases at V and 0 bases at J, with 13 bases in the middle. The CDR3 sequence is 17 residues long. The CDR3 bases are TGCGCCAGCAGCTTGGCCGGCTACAGGAGCTCCTACAATGAGCAGTTCTTC. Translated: CASSLAGYRSSYNEQFF.

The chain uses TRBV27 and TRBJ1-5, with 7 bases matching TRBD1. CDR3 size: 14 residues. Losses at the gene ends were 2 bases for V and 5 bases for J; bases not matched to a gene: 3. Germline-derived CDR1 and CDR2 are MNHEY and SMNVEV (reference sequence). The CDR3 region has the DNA TGTGCCAGCAGTTTAAGCAGGGGGGATCAGCCCCAGCATTTT. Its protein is CASSLSRGDQPQHF.

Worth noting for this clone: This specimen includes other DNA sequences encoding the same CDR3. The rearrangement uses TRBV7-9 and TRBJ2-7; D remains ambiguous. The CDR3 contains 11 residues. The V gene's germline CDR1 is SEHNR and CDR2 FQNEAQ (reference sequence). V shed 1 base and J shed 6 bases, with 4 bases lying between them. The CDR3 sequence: CASSLGAEQYF. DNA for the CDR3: TGTGCCAGCAGCTTAGGAGCCGAGCAGTACTTC.

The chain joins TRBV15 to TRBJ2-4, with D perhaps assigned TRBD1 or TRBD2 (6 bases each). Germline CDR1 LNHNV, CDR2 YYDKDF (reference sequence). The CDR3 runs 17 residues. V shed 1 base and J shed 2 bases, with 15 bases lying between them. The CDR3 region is CATSRAGALVTKNIQYF. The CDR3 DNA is TGTGCCACCAGCAGAGCGGGGGCCCTGGTTACCAAAAACATTCAGTACTTC.

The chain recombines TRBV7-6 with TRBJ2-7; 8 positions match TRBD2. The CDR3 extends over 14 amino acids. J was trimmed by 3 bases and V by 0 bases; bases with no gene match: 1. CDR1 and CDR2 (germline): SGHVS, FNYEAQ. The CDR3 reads CASSLAGTSYEQYF. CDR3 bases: TGTGCCAGCAGCTTAGCCGGGACTAGCTACGAGCAGTACTTC.

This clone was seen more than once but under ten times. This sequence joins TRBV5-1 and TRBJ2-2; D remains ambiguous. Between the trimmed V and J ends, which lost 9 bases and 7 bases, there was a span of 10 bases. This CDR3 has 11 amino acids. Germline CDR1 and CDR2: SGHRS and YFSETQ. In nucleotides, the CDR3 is TGCGCCACCCGGGTCGGCGGGGAGCTGTTTTTT. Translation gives CATRVGGELFF.

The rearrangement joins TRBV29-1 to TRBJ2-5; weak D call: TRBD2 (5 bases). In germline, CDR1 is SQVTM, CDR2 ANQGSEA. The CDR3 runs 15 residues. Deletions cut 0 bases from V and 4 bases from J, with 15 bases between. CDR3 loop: CSVEDRSGSAETQYF. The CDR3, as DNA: TGCAGCGTTGAAGATCGCTCGGGTAGCGCAGAGACCCAGTACTTC.

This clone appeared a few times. The CDR3 nucleotides are TGTGCCAGTAGTCTTCAGGGGAACTATGGCTACACCTTC. Translation gives CASSLQGNYGYTF. The chain couples TRBV19 to TRBJ1-2; D might be TRBD1 (6 bases). The CDR3 totals 13 residues. The V gene's germline CDR1 is LNHDA and CDR2 SQIVND (reference sequence). V gave up 5 bases and J gave up 2 bases, with 9 bases separating them.

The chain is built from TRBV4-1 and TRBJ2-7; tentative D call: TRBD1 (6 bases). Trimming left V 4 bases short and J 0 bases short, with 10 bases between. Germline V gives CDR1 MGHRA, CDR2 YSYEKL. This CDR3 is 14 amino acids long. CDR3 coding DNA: TGCGCCAGCAGCCCACAGGGTATCTCCTACGAGCAGTACTTC. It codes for CASSPQGISYEQYF.

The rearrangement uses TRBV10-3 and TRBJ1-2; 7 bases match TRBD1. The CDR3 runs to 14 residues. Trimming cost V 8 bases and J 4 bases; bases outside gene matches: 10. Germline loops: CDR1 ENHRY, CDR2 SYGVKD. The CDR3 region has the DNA TGTGCCATCGGGCCAGCCGACAGGGCCTATGGCTACACCTTC. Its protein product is CAIGPADRAYGYTF.